Sequencing of this T cell receptor (beta chain) was carried out in a study of cytomegalovirus exposure and HLA in healthy donors. Study results and caveats: Among CMV-associated TCR beta chains, most appeared HLA-restricted in a later analysis. It was in a later analysis that TCR association rates were seen to vary by HLA locus, highest for DRB1 and lowest for HLA-C.

The germline V gene encodes CDR1 DFQATT and CDR2 SNEGSKA (reference sequence). The CDR3 covers 11 residues. Trimming at V came to 3 bases and at J to 13 bases, leaving 6 bases not matched to a gene. PCR employed 60 Vbeta and 13 Jbeta primers. Data came from immunoSEQ multiplex PCR; TCRdb stores just in-frame clones and leaves some out. The sample lists more than 150,000 clones, approximately 80% occurring once. A note on this clone: Its antigen is not known.

The gene calls are TRBV20-1 and TRBJ1-2; 9 bases line up with TRBD1. Sequencing was performed on PBMCs. The clonotype comes from a woman aged 45-59 years in good health and CMV-seropositive. CDR3 coding DNA: TGCAGTGCTAGTCCGGCGACAGGGGGCACCTTC. It is translated as CSASPATGGTF.